Below are 25 T cell receptor beta chains sequenced from a single sample in a study of T cells expressing NK-cell markers. TCRdb reprocessed the 5' RACE reads, with one entry per CDR3 protein and no DNA. Recorded for this sample: approximately 380,000 distinct CDR3 sequences. The sequenced material came from blood T cells: a sorted CD56 or NKG2C T cell subset, CD4+ or CD8+ T cells, or bulk PBMC T cells (not recorded which). The receptors derive from a man aged 18-75 years in good health.

The chain recombines TRBV7-8 with TRBJ2-5; TCRdb designates TRBD2, a call that cannot be tested without DNA. Germline CDR1 and CDR2: SGHVS and FQNEAQ. This CDR3 comprises 17 residues. Here the CDR3 reads CASSLRAQRGLQETQYF.

This chain uses TRBV3-1 with TRBJ2-3; checking the TCRdb D call of TRBD2 is not possible without DNA. Germline CDR1 LGHDT, CDR2 YNNKEL (reference sequence). This CDR3 comprises 16 residues. The CDR3 here is CASSLPRSGGLDTQYF.

V and J are TRBV11-2 and TRBJ1-1. The CDR3 length is 14 residues. CDR1 SGHAT and CDR2 FQNNGV come from the germline V gene. CDR3 protein: CASSLSLANTEAFF.

The rearrangement uses TRBV18 and TRBJ1-1. Germline assignment: CDR1 KGHSH and CDR2 LQKENI. The CDR3 spans 14 residues. The CDR3 loop reads CASSPGVGDTEAFF.

V is TRBV6-1 and J is TRBJ2-3; TCRdb proposes TRBD1, but this gene call is untestable without DNA. Per germline, CDR1 MNHNS and CDR2 SASEGT. The CDR3 runs to 14 residues. This chain's CDR3 is CASSVGTAQNTQYF.

The CDR3 loop is CASSPHGSMNTEAFF. The V gene is TRBV9, the J gene TRBJ1-1. The CDR3 spans 15 residues. Germline-derived CDR1 and CDR2 are SGDLS and YYNGEE.

The CDR3: CASSSLRASSYNEQFF. This chain links TRBV7-9 with TRBJ2-1; TCRdb picks TRBD2, but there is no DNA to check that call. CDR3 length: 16 residues. In germline, CDR1 is SEHNR, CDR2 FQNEAQ (reference sequence).

J is TRBJ2-2 and V is TRBV7-2; TCRdb selects TRBD1, and the lack of DNA leaves this call unchecked. The V gene's germline CDR1 is SGHTA and CDR2 FQGNSA. This CDR3 spans 15 amino acids. CDR3 protein: CASSPGGKNTGELFF.

The gene calls are TRBV9 and TRBJ1-6; lacking DNA, the TRBD1 call made by TCRdb goes unchecked. Germline V lookup: CDR1 SGDLS, CDR2 YYNGEE. CDR3 length: 17 amino acids. The CDR3: CASSPRPSTGPNSPLHF.

The chain joins TRBV7-9 to TRBJ2-3; the D call from TCRdb, TRBD2, cannot be confirmed without DNA. This CDR3 region has 16 residues. Germline-derived CDR1 and CDR2 are SEHNR and FQNEAQ (reference sequence). The CDR3 sequence: CASSLEGGGPPDTQYF.

This CDR3 reads CATSDLQAGGLGSGELFF. J is TRBJ2-2 and V is TRBV24-1; TCRdb's D call, TRBD2, is unchecked because there is no DNA. This CDR3 spans 18 amino acids. The germline V gene encodes CDR1 KGHDR and CDR2 SFDVKD.

The rearrangement joins TRBV28 to TRBJ2-6; lacking DNA, the TRBD2 call made by TCRdb goes unchecked. CDR1 and CDR2 (germline): MDHEN, SYDVKM. The CDR3 loop spans 16 amino acids. CDR3 amino acids: CASSTSRAPGANVLTF.

The V gene is TRBV5-7, the J gene TRBJ2-1; lacking DNA, the TRBD2 call made by TCRdb goes unchecked. TRBV5-7 is an ORF, and what it does is uncertain. The CDR3 length is 16 residues. This CDR3 reads CASSSRAGDRDNEQFF.

This rearrangement joins TRBV6-4 to TRBJ2-2; the TCRdb D gene call, TRBD1, has no DNA to confirm it. The CDR3 loop spans 16 amino acids. Germline CDR1 is MRHNA and CDR2 is SNTAGT. This CDR3 reads CARTGGEIKTDGELFF.

The rearrangement links TRBV24-1 to TRBJ2-1; TCRdb's assignment of TRBD2 cannot be checked, as there is no DNA. Germline values: CDR1 KGHDR, CDR2 SFDVKD. The CDR3 is 16 amino acids. The CDR3 loop reads CATSELAGAAYNEQFF.

This rearrangement joins TRBV11-1 to TRBJ1-3; the TCRdb D gene call, TRBD1, has no DNA to confirm it. The CDR3 spans 19 residues. Per the germline V gene, CDR1 is SGHAT and CDR2 is FQDESV (reference sequence). CDR3 amino acids: CASSQRGQSQNHTGNTIYF.

The chain couples TRBV5-1 to TRBJ1-2. The CDR3 totals 12 residues. CDR1 is SGHRS and CDR2 is YFSETQ in the germline V gene. The CDR3 here is CASSAASYGYTF.

This rearrangement joins TRBV6-1 to TRBJ2-7; as DNA is missing, the TRBD2 call by TCRdb cannot be tested. The V gene's germline CDR1 is MNHNS and CDR2 SASEGT. CDR3 length: 15 residues. The CDR3 sequence is CASSERRGGLNEQYF.

The CDR3 sequence is CAISEFQTSGDTQYF. J is TRBJ2-3 and V is TRBV10-3. The CDR3 runs to 15 residues. In germline, CDR1 is ENHRY, CDR2 SYGVKD.

The CDR3: CASRNLAGGLTATQYF. The chain has TRBV2 and TRBJ2-3; TCRdb designates TRBD2, a call that cannot be tested without DNA. Germline V gene data show CDR1 as SNHLY and CDR2 as FYNNEI. The CDR3 covers 16 residues.

This chain links TRBV29-1 with TRBJ1-1; TCRdb returns TRBD1, unconfirmable since there is no DNA. The CDR3 extends over 18 amino acids. The V gene's germline CDR1 is SQVTM and CDR2 ANQGSEA. The CDR3 is CSVVGGSRLSALNTEAFF.

The rearrangement links TRBV6-1 to TRBJ2-2; the TCRdb call, TRBD2, lacks DNA for checking. The CDR3 spans 15 residues. CDR1 is MNHNS and CDR2 is SASEGT in the germline V gene. CDR3 sequence: CASGGNSGGTGELFF.

The rearrangement uses TRBV7-8 and TRBJ2-1. The V gene's germline CDR1 is SGHVS and CDR2 FQNEAQ. The CDR3 extends over 16 amino acids. The CDR3 is CASSLNFGNSIDEQFF.

The chain links TRBV7-2 to TRBJ1-5; TCRdb's D gene call, TRBD1, goes unchecked for lack of DNA. The germline gives CDR1 SGHTA, CDR2 FQGNSA. This CDR3 is built from 13 residues. CDR3 sequence reads: CASTQGAHQPQHF. Full variable domain (rest looked up from reference TRBV7-2 and TRBJ1-5): GAGVSQSPSNKVTEKGKDVELRCDPISGHTALYWYRQSLGQGLEFLIYFQGNSAPDKSGLPSDRFSAERTGGSVSTLTIQRTQQEDSAVYLCASTQGAHQPQHFGDGTRLSIL.

This rearrangement joins TRBV30 to TRBJ2-7; there is no DNA to check the TCRdb D call of TRBD1. The CDR3 sequence is 14 residues long. Germline V gene sequence: CDR1 GTSNPN, CDR2 SVGIG (reference sequence). CDR3 sequence reads: CAWSRGGSSYEQYF.